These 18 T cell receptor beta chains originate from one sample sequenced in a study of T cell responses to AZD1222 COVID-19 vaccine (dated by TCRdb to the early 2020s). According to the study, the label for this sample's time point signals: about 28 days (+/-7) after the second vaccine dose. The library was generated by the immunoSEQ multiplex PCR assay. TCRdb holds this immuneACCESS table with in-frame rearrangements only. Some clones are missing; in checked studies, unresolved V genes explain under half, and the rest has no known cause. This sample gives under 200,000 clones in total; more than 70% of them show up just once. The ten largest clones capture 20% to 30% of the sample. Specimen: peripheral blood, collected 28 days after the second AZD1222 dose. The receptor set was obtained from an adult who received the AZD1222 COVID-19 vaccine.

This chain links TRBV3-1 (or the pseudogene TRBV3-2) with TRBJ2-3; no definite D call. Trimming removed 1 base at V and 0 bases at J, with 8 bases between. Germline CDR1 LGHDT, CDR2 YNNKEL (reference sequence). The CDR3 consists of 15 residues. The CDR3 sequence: CASSQVADSTDTQYF. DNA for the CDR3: TGTGCCAGCAGCCAAGTCGCGGACAGCACAGATACGCAGTATTTT.

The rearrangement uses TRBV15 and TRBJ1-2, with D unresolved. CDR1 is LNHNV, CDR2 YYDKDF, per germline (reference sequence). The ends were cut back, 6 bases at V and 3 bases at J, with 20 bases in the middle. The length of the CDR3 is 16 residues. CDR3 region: CATRAQLSYQDYGYTF. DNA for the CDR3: TGTGCCACCAGGGCCCAGCTAAGTTACCAGGACTATGGCTACACCTTC.

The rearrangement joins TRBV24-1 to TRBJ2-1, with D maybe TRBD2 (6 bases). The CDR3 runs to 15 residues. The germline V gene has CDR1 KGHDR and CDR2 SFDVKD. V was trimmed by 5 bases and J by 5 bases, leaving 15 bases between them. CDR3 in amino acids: CATSGGTEINNEQFF. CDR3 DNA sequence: TGTGCCACCAGTGGCGGGACGGAGATCAACAATGAGCAGTTCTTC.

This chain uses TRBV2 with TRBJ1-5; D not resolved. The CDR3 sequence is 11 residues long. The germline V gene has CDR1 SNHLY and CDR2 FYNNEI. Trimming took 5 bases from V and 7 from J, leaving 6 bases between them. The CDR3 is CASSRGQPQHF. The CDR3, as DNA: TGTGCCAGCAGTCGTGGGCAGCCCCAGCATTTT.

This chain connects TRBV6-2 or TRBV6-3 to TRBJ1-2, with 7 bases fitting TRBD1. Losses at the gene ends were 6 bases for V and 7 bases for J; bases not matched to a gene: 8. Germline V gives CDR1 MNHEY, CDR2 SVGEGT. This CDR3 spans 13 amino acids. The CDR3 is CASSPTGTAGYTF. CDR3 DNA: TGTGCCAGCAGCCCGACAGGGACGGCTGGCTACACCTTC.

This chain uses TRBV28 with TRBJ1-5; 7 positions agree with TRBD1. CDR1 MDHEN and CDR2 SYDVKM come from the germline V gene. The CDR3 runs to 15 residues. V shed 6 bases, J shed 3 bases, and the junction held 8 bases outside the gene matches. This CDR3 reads CASSPMDRNNQPQHF. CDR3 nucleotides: TGTGCCAGCAGCCCTATGGACAGGAACAATCAGCCCCAGCATTTT.

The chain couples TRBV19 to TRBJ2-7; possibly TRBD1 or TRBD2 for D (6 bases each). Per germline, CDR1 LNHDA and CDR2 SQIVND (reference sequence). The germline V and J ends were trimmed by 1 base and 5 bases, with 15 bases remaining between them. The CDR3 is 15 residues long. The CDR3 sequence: CASSIVGGRVHEQYF. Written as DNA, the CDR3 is TGTGCCAGTAGTATAGTTGGGGGGCGCGTCCACGAGCAGTACTTC.

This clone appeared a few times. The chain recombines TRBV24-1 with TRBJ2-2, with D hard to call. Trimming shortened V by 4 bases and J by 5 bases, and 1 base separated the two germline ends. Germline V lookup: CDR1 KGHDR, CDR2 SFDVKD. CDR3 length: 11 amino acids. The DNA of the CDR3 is TGTGCCACCAGTGAAACCGGGGAGCTGTTTTTT. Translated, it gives CATSETGELFF.

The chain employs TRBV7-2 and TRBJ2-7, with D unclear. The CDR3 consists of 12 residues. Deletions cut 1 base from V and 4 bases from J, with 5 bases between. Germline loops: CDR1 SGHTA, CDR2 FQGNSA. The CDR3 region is CASSLGQYEQYF. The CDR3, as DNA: TGTGCCAGCAGCTTAGGCCAGTACGAGCAGTACTTC.

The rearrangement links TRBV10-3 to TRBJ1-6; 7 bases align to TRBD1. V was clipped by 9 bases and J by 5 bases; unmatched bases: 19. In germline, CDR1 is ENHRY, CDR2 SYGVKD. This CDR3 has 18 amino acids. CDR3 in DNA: TGTGCCATGACTCGAGGACAGGCCATCCACTGGCATAATTCACCCCTCCACTTT. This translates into CAMTRGQAIHWHNSPLHF.

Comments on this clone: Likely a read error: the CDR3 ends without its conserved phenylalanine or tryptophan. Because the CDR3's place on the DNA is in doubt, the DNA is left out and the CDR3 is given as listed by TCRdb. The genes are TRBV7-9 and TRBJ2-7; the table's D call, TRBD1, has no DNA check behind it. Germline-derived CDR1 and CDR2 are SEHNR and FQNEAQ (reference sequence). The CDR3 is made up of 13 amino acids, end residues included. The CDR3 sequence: CASSPGLGQASEI.

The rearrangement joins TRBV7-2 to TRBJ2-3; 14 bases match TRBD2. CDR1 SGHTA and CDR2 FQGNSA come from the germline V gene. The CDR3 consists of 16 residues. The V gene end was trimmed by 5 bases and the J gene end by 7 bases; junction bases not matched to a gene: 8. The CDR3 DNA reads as TGTGCCAGCAGCCCCAGACTAGCGGGAGGGCTGAATACGCAGTATTTT. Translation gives CASSPRLAGGLNTQYF.

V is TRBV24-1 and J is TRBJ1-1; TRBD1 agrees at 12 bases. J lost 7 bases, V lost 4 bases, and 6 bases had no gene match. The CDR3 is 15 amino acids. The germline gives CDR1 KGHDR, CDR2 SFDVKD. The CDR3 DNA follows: TGTGCCACCAGTGAGAGGGGACAGGGGGCTGGTGAAGCTTTCTTT. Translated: CATSERGQGAGEAFF.

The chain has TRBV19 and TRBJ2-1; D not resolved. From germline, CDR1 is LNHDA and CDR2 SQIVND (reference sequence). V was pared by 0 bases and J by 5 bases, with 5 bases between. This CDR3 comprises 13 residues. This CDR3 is CASSIDRHNEQFF. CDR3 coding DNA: TGTGCCAGTAGTATAGACCGGCACAATGAGCAGTTCTTC.

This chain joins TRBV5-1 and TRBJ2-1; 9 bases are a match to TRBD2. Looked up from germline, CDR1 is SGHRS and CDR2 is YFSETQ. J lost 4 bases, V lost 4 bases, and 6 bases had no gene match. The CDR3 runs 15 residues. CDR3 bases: TGCGCCAGCAGCCGAGGACTAGCGTATTACAATGAGCAGTTCTTC. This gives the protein CASSRGLAYYNEQFF.

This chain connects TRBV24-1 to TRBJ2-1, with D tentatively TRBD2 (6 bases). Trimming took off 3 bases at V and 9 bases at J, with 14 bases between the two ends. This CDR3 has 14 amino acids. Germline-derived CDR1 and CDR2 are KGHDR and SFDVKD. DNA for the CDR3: TGTGCCACCAGTGATCCGGCTAGCGCGGTTGAGCAGTTCTTC. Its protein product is CATSDPASAVEQFF.

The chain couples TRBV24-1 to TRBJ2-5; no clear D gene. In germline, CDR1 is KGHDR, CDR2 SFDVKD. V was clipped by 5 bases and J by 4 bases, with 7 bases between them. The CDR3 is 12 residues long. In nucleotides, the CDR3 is TGTGCCACCAGTGTCCGCGGAGAGACCCAGTACTTC. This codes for CATSVRGETQYF.

CDR3 DNA sequence: TGTGCCAGCACCACGGGACAGGGAACCTACGAGCAGTACTTC. It is translated as CASTTGQGTYEQYF. The chain combines TRBV28 with TRBJ2-7; 9 positions agree with TRBD1. The V and J ends lost 7 bases and 2 bases, in that order; junction bases with no gene match: 6. Germline-derived CDR1 and CDR2 are MDHEN and SYDVKM. This CDR3 contains 14 residues.